This T cell receptor beta chain was sequenced in a study of T cell responses to AZD1222 COVID-19 vaccine. Sequencing was performed with immunoSEQ multiplex PCR; in TCRdb, only in-frame clones are kept and a portion is missing. The table shows some 120,000 clones, with 86% occurring only once. Details on this clone: Its antigen is not identified.

This CDR3 is built from 16 residues. CDR1 and CDR2 (germline): MNHEY, SMNVEV (reference sequence). V lost 4 bases to trimming and J lost 0 bases, with 13 bases between them. Findings and caveats of the study: Elevations in Spike-specific TCR breadth and depth followed administration of two AZD1222 doses.

The sequencing used peripheral blood, collected on day 0 of AZD1222 vaccination. The source of this sequence is an adult in good health. The chain combines TRBV27 with TRBJ2-1, with D possibly TRBD2 on 6 matching bases. CDR3 sequence reads: CASSSKRASSYNEQFF. The CDR3 DNA sequence: TGTGCCAGCAGTTCAAAGCGGGCGAGCTCCTACAATGAGCAGTTCTTC.